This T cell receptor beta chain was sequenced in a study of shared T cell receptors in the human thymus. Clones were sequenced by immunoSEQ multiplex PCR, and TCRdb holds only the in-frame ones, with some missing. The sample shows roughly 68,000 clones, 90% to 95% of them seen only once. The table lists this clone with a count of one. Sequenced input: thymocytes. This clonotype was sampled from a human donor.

CDR3 residues: CASRRHRGAYEQYF. The CDR3 DNA is TGTGCCAGCAGACGGCACAGGGGGGCCTACGAGCAGTACTTC. The V gene is TRBV6-1, the J gene TRBJ2-7; 8 bases are a match to TRBD1. This CDR3 comprises 14 residues. Germline loops: CDR1 MNHNS, CDR2 SASEGT. V lost 6 bases to trimming and J lost 2 bases; unmatched junction nucleotides: 6.